This TCR beta chain is from a study of shared clonotypes between healthy human individuals. Study background: Three plates each covered CD4 naive and memory; CD8 naive two, CD8 memory one. Study results and caveats: Sampling covered nothing but blood. Tissue TCR repertoires likely differ from those found in blood. A few donors had about 5% of their naive CD4 clonotypes in common.

The CDR3 is made up of 20 amino acids. The V gene end was trimmed by 2 bases and the J gene end by 2 bases; junction bases not matched to a gene: 18. Germline lookup yields CDR1 MNHNS and CDR2 SASEGT. About this clone itself: Its antigen remains unidentified.

The DNA input per sorted-subset replicate PCR was roughly 0.2 ug, corresponding to tens of thousands of T cell genomes. Produced via immunoSEQ multiplex PCR; TCRdb's table is partial and in-frame only. The data contain approximately 400,000 clones, 95% to 97% of them seen just once; the ten biggest clones take up around 0.29%. The genes are TRBV6-1 and TRBJ2-7; TRBD2 aligns across 10 bases. The source material was memory CD8+ T cells sorted from blood. Subset of the sample: CD45RO+ cells pooled with CCR7-negative TemRA cells. The sequence came from a man younger than 45 in good health. The CDR3 reads CASSELIGDSGRWTPYEQYF. The CDR3 nucleotides read TGTGCCAGCAGTGAATTAATAGGGGATAGCGGGAGGTGGACTCCCTACGAGCAGTACTTC.